This TCR beta chain comes out of a study of T cell changes during pregnancy in multiple sclerosis. V dropped 5 bases and J dropped 1 base, with 8 bases sitting between them. The CDR3 runs to 13 residues. CDR1 and CDR2 (germline): SEHNR, FQNEAQ (reference sequence). The data were produced by immunoSEQ multiplex PCR, yet TCRdb's version contains in-frame clones alone and is incomplete. The repertoire has 75,000 to 100,000 clones, about 92% of them found once; the top ten carry 2% to 3%. The sequence came from a female donor in good health, enrolled as a control in a pregnancy study. The gene calls are TRBV7-9 and TRBJ1-1, with D hard to call. Sequences were derived from peripheral blood, sampled after pregnancy. The chain's CDR3 is CASSATGNTEAFF. As DNA, the CDR3 is TGTGCCAGCAGCGCAACGGGGAACACTGAAGCTTTCTTT. Full variable domain (outside the CDR3, taken from reference TRBV7-9 and TRBJ1-1): DTGVSQNPRHKITKRGQNVTFRCDPISEHNRLYWYRQTLGQGPEFLTYFQNEAQLEKSRLLSDRFSAERPKGSFSTLEIQRTEQGDSAMYLCASSATGNTEAFFGQGTRLTVV.